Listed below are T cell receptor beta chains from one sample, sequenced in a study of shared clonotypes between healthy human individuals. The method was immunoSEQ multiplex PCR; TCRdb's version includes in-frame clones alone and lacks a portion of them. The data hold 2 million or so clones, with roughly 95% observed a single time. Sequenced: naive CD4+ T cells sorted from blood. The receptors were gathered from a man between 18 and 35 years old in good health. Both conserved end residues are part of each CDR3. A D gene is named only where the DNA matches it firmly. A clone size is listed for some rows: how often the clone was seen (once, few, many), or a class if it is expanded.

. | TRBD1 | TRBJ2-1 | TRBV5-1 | TGCGCCAGCAGCCCCGGGACAGGGGGCCTGGGGCAGTTCTTC | CASSPGTGGLGQFF
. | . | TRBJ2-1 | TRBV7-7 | TGTGCTAGCAGCTTAGGCGGGGCTGTTAACAATGAGCAGTTCTTC | CASSLGGAVNNEQFF
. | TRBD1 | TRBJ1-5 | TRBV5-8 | TGTGCCAGCAGCCATACTCCCCCGGGACAGGGGATCCAGCATTTT | CASSHTPPGQGIQHF
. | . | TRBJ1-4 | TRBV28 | TGTGCCAGCAACCGGGGATCGACTAATGAAAAACTGTTTTTT | CASNRGSTNEKLFF
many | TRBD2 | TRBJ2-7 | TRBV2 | TGTGCCAGCAGTGACCCTACTAGCGGGGATTCCTACGAGCAGTACTTC | CASSDPTSGDSYEQYF
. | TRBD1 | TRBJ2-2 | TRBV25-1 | TGTGCCAGCAGTTTGACAGGGGGCGCGAACACCGGGGAGCTGTTTTTT | CASSLTGGANTGELFF
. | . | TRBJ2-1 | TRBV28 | TGTGCCAGCAGTTCCGGACTCTCCGGGCAGTTCTTC | CASSSGLSGQFF
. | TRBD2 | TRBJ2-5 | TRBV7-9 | TGTGCCAGCAGCTTGACTAGCGGGAGGGCACAAGAGACCCAGTACTTC | CASSLTSGRAQETQYF
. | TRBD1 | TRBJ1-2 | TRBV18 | TGTGCCAGCTCACCTCCGGGACAGGGGAGAGGCTACACCTTC | CASSPPGQGRGYTF
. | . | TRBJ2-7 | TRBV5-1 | TGCGCCAGCAGCTTGATTTCGGGTTACGAGCAGTACTTC | CASSLISGYEQYF
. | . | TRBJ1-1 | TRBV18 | TGTGCCAGCTCACCCTTACAGGGCCCGCGACAGTCTGAAGCTTTCTTT | CASSPLQGPRQSEAFF
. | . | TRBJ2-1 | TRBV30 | TGTGCCTGGAGGAGAGCCTACAATGAGCAGTTCTTC | CAWRRAYNEQFF
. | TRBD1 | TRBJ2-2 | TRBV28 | TGTGCCAGCAGTTCGAGGGGGCGCTCCGGGGAGCTGTTTTTT | CASSSRGRSGELFF
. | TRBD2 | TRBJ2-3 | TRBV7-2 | TGTGCCAGCAGCCGGGGACTAGCGCGAGTCCTCAGCACAGATACGCAGTATTTT | CASSRGLARVLSTDTQYF
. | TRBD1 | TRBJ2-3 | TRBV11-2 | TGTGCCAGCAGCTTAGGTAGGACAGGACATACAGATACGCAGTATTTT | CASSLGRTGHTDTQYF
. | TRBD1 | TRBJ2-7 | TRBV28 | TGTGCCAGCAGCCAACAGGGGGCGATCCGCCCCTACGAGCAGTACTTC | CASSQQGAIRPYEQYF
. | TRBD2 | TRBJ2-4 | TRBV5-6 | TGTGCCAGCAGATCGGGACTAGCGGAGCAGGCCATTCAGTACTTC | CASRSGLAEQAIQYF
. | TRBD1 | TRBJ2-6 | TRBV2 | TGTGCCAGCAGTTCGGGACAGGGGGCTGGGGCCAACGTCCTGACTTTC | CASSSGQGAGANVLTF
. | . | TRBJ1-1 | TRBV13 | TGTGCCAGCAGCTTAAGAGAAGGGGGAAACACTGAAGCTTTCTTT | CASSLREGGNTEAFF
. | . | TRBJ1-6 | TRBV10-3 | TGTGCCATCAGTGAGTCCCCACCGAGCGGTTCACCCCTCCACTTT | CAISESPPSGSPLHF
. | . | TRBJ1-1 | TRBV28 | TGTGCCAGCAGTTCCTCCGGGGCTGGCGGCACTGAAGCTTTCTTT | CASSSSGAGGTEAFF
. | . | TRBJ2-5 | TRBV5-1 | TGCGCCAGCAGCTTGGCCGTGGGAATTGAGACCCAGTACTTC | CASSLAVGIETQYF
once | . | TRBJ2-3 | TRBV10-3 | TGTGCCATCAGTGACGGACAACTCTCTAGCACAGATACGCAGTATTTT | CAISDGQLSSTDTQYF
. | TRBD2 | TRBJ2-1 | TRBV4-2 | TGTGCCAGCAGCCAAGAACTTAGCGGGGGTGATAACTACAATGAGCAGTTCTTC | CASSQELSGGDNYNEQFF
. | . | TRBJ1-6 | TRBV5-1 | TGCGCCAGCAGCTTGGGGCAGGGATACCCAAATTCACCCCTCCACTTT | CASSLGQGYPNSPLHF
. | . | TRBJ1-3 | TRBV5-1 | TGCGCCAGCAGCCCGGTAACTGGAAACACCATATATTTT | CASSPVTGNTIYF
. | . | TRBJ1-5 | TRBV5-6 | TGTGCCAGCAGCATACGACAGGAGGGTGGGCCCCAGCATTTT | CASSIRQEGGPQHF
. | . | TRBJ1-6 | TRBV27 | TGTGCCAGCAGTTTACGGCCAGTTAATTCACCCCTCCACTTT | CASSLRPVNSPLHF
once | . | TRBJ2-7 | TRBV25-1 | TGTGCCAGCACTATTAGGGACTCAAGGGAGCAGTACTTC | CASTIRDSREQYF
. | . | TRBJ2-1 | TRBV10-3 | TGTGCCATCAGTGAGAGGACCACGGTATTCAATGAGCAGTTCTTC | CAISERTTVFNEQFF
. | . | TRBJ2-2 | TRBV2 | TGTGCCAGCAGGGCGACTAGCACCGGGGAGCTGTTTTTT | CASRATSTGELFF
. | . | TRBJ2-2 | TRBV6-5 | TGTGCCAGCAGGGCGACGGGGAGGGAGCTGTTTTTT | CASRATGRELFF
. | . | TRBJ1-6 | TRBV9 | TGTGCCAGCAGCGTAGCCGGGGGCCCATCACCCCTCCACTTT | CASSVAGGPSPLHF
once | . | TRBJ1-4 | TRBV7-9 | TGTGCCAGCAGCCTGACTGGGAGGGCTAATGAAAAACTGTTTTTT | CASSLTGRANEKLFF
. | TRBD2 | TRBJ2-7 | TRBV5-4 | TGTGCCAGCAGCTTGAGTGCCGGACTAGCGGGGATCTACGAGCAGTACTTC | CASSLSAGLAGIYEQYF
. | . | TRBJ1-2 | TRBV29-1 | TGCAGCGTTGATGGCAGTCCGGGCTATGGCTACACCTTC | CSVDGSPGYGYTF
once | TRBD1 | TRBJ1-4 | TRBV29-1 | TGCAGCGCAGGGGACAGGGGAGCAACTAATGAAAAACTGTTTTTT | CSAGDRGATNEKLFF
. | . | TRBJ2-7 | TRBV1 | TGCACCAGCAGCCAAGGGTGGCAGGGGGCCAACGAGCAGTACTTC | CTSSQGWQGANEQYF
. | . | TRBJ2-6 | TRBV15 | TGTGCCACCAGCAGTTATAGTCCCTCTGGGGCCAACGTCCTGACTTTC | CATSSYSPSGANVLTF
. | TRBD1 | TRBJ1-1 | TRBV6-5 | TGTGCCAGCAGGGACAGGGTGAACACTGAAGCTTTCTTT | CASRDRVNTEAFF
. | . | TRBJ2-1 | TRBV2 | TGTGCCAGCAGTGGCAGTAGTAGGGGATTCAATGAGCAGTTCTTC | CASSGSSRGFNEQFF
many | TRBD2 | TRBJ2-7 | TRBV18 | TGTGCCAGCTCCCGGGCCGTGACTAGCGAAACCTACGAGCAGTACTTC | CASSRAVTSETYEQYF
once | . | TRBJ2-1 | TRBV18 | TGTGCCAGCTCACCAGATCAGCGGGAGCAGTTCTTC | CASSPDQREQFF
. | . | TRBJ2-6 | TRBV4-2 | TGTGCCAGCAGCCCCGCCCCCCCACCGGGGCGATACAGATCTGGGGCCAACGTCCTGACTTTC | CASSPAPPPGRYRSGANVLTF
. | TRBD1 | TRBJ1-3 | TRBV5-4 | TGTGCCAGCAGCTCCATGACAGGGGACGGAAACACCATATATTTT | CASSSMTGDGNTIYF
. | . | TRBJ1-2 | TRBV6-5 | TGTGCCACTAGCCAGGGGCGTCGAGGCTACACCTTC | CATSQGRRGYTF
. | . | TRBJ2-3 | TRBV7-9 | TGTGCCAGCAGCTTAGTACAGAGCGCAGATACGCAGTATTTT | CASSLVQSADTQYF
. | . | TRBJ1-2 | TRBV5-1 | TGCGCCAGCAGCTTGCTTTCTGTTGGGAATGGCTACACCTTC | CASSLLSVGNGYTF